These T cell receptor beta chains were read from a single sample in a study of cytomegalovirus exposure and HLA in healthy donors. Sequenced by immunoSEQ multiplex PCR; TCRdb stores in-frame clones only, minus some. The top ten hold 1% to 1.5% of the sample, which has about 200,000 clones, 87% seen once. Source material: PBMCs. These receptors were taken from a young man in good health and CMV-seronegative. The conserved cysteine and the conserved F or W are not part of the CDR3 here. Fields, in order: V gene, J gene, CDR3 protein.

TRBV6-1	TRBJ2-7	ASTVRGSSYEQY
TRBV7-8	TRBJ2-2	ASSLAVLTGELF
TRBV27	TRBJ2-5	ASSGRGIVETQY
TRBV19	TRBJ2-7	ASRSRGGDEQY
TRBV28	TRBJ2-5	ASSFTRTGAKTQY
TRBV5-6	TRBJ2-3	ASSLVASGGRDTQY
TRBV11-3	TRBJ2-3	ASSAGRMPSSDTQY
TRBV10-1	TRBJ2-1	ASSFPGTRDVNEQF
TRBV7-9	TRBJ1-3	ASSLRTPDSGNTIY
TRBV29-1	TRBJ2-2	SAYLGGLAGAKTGELF
TRBV5-1	-	ASSLSSGGGSLYEQY
TRBV7-8	TRBJ1-2	ASGREAGYT
TRBV27	TRBJ2-6	ASSSVPLGLSGANVLT
TRBV11-2	TRBJ2-7	ASSLAEGGYYEQY
TRBV6-5	TRBJ2-5	ASRGSGGGIETQY
TRBV4-3	TRBJ1-1	ASSQDLQVNTEAF
TRBV15	TRBJ1-4	ATSRDRGFNEKLF
TRBV19	TRBJ2-3	ASALTGGAITDTQY
TRBV5-5	TRBJ2-5	ATRTSDRETQY
TRBV4-3	TRBJ1-1	ASSQDPQLNTEAF
TRBV6-4	TRBJ2-2	ASRSLAGELF
TRBV6-5	TRBJ2-7	AGGRGAYEQY
TRBV11-2	TRBJ1-3	ASSRRDSGNTIY
TRBV7-8	TRBJ2-7	ASTKERGVRGSEQY
TRBV7-9	TRBJ2-7	SSSLRGLAGDYEQY
TRBV7-8	TRBJ2-1	ASTLLRGRYNEQF
TRBV27	TRBJ1-2	ASSWENTGAYGYT
TRBV19	TRBJ1-5	ASSIVGRDQPQH
TRBV5-4	TRBJ2-3	ASSILAGGTDTQY
TRBV4-3	TRBJ2-1	ASSHPSSGGYNEQF
TRBV18	-	ASSPGTGSPYEQY
TRBV28	TRBJ1-2	ASSTIGTGSLGGYT
TRBV6-6	TRBJ2-7	ASRLQGAKPYEQY
TRBV2	TRBJ2-5	ASSDRSSPIETQY
TRBV14	TRBJ2-7	ASSSLSIGAYEQY
TRBV21-1	TRBJ1-1	ASSECLRHSVDTEAF
TRBV27	TRBJ1-4	ATRQGAATNEKLF
TRBV11-2	TRBJ2-4	ASSRTSGRFLAKNIQY
TRBV30	TRBJ2-2	ASTSGSRTGELF
TRBV7-2	TRBJ2-2	ASSLAKDGQGPNTGELF
TRBV28	TRBJ1-4	ASSQPGTGKEKLF
TRBV7-8	TRBJ2-1	ASRGGASYNEQF
TRBV6-5	TRBJ1-2	ASSRDRGVSGYT
TRBV7-7	TRBJ2-1	ASSLRDSSYNEQF
TRBV19	TRBJ2-3	ASSKRTATDTQY
TRBV4-1	TRBJ1-6	ASQGPEVSARRLH
TRBV5-6	TRBJ2-4	ASSLAGGGGGKNIQY
TRBV25-1	TRBJ2-6	ASSGRTGGDSGANVLT